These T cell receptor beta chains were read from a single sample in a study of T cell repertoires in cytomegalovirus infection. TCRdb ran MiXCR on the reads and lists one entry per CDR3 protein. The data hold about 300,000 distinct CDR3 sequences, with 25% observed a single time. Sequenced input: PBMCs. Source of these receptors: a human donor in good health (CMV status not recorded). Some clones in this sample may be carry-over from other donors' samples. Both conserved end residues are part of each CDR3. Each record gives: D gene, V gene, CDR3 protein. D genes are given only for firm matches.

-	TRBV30	CAWNRGMGLMQETQYF
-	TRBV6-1	CASSETVEEKLFF
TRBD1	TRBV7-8	CASSATGVPLNEQYF
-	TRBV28	CASSLGRGGYGYTF
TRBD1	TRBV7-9	CASSFWGTVNYGYTF
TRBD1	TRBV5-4	CASSLDTGDEQFF
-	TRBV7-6	CASSLGVAVKQETQYF
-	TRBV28	CASSFRRYEQYF
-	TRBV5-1	CASSLEGSPMNTEAFF
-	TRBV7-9	CASSLGTVDGYTF
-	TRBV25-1	CASSDGGLYEQYF
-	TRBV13	CASSPRDSLLNYGYTF
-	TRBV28	CASSLSDGYGYTF
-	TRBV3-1	CASSQERSGGGVEAFF
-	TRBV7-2	CASSTGRYGYTF
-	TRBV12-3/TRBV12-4	CASSWVRADTQYF
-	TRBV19	CASSSRSLGTDTQYF
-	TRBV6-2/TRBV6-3	CASSYIRSTQYF
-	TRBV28	CASSLGEYEQYF
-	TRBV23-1	CASIQDTAQETQYF
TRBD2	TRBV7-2	CASSLVAGRGEQFF
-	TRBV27	CASGLPYEQYF
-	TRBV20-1	CSARVPLVYEQYF
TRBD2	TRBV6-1	CASSDISGSGEQYF
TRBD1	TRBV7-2	CASSLGVGQEIAGELFF
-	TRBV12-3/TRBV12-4	CASRWGNSYNEQFF
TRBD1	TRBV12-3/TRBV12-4	CASSLVTGWSGELFF
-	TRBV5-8	CASSFFFGNEQFF
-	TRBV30	CAWSVPGIANIQYF
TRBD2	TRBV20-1	CSARDWTSGSSYNEQFF
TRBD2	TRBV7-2	CASSMTSGRGETQYF
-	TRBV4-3	CASSQALRGGADGVTQYF
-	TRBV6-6	CASSYWQGNNEQFF
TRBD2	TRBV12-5	CASGPGTSGIHEQFF
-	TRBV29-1	CSVTAYTEAFF
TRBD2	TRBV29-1	CSVGAASGRVGNEQFF
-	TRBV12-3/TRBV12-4	CASSPEGNQPQHF
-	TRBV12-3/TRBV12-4	CASSFNRNSPLHF
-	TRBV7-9	CASSPGVTNEKLFF
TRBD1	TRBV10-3	CAIGQGRDEKLFF
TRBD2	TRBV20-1	CSAFTSRGGSYNEQFF
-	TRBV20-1	CSARVQGGDNEQFF
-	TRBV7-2	CASSLGQRGDEQFF
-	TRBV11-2	CASSLGARQNTEAFF
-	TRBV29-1	CSVWTPGDEAFF